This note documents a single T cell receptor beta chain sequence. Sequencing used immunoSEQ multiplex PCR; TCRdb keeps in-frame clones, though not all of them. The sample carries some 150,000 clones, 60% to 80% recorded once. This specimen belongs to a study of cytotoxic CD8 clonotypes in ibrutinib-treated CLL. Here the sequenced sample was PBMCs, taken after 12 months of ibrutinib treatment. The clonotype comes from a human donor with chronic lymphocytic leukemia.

DNA for the CDR3: TGTGCCACCAGCAGTGACAAGGGGGGCCGGAATCAGCCCCAGCATTTT. It yields the protein CATSSDKGGRNQPQHF. V is TRBV15 and J is TRBJ1-5, with D possibly being TRBD1 (6 bases). CDR1 is LNHNV, CDR2 YYDKDF, per germline (reference sequence). V was cut by 3 bases and J by 4 bases, with 16 bases left in between. CDR3 size: 16 residues.